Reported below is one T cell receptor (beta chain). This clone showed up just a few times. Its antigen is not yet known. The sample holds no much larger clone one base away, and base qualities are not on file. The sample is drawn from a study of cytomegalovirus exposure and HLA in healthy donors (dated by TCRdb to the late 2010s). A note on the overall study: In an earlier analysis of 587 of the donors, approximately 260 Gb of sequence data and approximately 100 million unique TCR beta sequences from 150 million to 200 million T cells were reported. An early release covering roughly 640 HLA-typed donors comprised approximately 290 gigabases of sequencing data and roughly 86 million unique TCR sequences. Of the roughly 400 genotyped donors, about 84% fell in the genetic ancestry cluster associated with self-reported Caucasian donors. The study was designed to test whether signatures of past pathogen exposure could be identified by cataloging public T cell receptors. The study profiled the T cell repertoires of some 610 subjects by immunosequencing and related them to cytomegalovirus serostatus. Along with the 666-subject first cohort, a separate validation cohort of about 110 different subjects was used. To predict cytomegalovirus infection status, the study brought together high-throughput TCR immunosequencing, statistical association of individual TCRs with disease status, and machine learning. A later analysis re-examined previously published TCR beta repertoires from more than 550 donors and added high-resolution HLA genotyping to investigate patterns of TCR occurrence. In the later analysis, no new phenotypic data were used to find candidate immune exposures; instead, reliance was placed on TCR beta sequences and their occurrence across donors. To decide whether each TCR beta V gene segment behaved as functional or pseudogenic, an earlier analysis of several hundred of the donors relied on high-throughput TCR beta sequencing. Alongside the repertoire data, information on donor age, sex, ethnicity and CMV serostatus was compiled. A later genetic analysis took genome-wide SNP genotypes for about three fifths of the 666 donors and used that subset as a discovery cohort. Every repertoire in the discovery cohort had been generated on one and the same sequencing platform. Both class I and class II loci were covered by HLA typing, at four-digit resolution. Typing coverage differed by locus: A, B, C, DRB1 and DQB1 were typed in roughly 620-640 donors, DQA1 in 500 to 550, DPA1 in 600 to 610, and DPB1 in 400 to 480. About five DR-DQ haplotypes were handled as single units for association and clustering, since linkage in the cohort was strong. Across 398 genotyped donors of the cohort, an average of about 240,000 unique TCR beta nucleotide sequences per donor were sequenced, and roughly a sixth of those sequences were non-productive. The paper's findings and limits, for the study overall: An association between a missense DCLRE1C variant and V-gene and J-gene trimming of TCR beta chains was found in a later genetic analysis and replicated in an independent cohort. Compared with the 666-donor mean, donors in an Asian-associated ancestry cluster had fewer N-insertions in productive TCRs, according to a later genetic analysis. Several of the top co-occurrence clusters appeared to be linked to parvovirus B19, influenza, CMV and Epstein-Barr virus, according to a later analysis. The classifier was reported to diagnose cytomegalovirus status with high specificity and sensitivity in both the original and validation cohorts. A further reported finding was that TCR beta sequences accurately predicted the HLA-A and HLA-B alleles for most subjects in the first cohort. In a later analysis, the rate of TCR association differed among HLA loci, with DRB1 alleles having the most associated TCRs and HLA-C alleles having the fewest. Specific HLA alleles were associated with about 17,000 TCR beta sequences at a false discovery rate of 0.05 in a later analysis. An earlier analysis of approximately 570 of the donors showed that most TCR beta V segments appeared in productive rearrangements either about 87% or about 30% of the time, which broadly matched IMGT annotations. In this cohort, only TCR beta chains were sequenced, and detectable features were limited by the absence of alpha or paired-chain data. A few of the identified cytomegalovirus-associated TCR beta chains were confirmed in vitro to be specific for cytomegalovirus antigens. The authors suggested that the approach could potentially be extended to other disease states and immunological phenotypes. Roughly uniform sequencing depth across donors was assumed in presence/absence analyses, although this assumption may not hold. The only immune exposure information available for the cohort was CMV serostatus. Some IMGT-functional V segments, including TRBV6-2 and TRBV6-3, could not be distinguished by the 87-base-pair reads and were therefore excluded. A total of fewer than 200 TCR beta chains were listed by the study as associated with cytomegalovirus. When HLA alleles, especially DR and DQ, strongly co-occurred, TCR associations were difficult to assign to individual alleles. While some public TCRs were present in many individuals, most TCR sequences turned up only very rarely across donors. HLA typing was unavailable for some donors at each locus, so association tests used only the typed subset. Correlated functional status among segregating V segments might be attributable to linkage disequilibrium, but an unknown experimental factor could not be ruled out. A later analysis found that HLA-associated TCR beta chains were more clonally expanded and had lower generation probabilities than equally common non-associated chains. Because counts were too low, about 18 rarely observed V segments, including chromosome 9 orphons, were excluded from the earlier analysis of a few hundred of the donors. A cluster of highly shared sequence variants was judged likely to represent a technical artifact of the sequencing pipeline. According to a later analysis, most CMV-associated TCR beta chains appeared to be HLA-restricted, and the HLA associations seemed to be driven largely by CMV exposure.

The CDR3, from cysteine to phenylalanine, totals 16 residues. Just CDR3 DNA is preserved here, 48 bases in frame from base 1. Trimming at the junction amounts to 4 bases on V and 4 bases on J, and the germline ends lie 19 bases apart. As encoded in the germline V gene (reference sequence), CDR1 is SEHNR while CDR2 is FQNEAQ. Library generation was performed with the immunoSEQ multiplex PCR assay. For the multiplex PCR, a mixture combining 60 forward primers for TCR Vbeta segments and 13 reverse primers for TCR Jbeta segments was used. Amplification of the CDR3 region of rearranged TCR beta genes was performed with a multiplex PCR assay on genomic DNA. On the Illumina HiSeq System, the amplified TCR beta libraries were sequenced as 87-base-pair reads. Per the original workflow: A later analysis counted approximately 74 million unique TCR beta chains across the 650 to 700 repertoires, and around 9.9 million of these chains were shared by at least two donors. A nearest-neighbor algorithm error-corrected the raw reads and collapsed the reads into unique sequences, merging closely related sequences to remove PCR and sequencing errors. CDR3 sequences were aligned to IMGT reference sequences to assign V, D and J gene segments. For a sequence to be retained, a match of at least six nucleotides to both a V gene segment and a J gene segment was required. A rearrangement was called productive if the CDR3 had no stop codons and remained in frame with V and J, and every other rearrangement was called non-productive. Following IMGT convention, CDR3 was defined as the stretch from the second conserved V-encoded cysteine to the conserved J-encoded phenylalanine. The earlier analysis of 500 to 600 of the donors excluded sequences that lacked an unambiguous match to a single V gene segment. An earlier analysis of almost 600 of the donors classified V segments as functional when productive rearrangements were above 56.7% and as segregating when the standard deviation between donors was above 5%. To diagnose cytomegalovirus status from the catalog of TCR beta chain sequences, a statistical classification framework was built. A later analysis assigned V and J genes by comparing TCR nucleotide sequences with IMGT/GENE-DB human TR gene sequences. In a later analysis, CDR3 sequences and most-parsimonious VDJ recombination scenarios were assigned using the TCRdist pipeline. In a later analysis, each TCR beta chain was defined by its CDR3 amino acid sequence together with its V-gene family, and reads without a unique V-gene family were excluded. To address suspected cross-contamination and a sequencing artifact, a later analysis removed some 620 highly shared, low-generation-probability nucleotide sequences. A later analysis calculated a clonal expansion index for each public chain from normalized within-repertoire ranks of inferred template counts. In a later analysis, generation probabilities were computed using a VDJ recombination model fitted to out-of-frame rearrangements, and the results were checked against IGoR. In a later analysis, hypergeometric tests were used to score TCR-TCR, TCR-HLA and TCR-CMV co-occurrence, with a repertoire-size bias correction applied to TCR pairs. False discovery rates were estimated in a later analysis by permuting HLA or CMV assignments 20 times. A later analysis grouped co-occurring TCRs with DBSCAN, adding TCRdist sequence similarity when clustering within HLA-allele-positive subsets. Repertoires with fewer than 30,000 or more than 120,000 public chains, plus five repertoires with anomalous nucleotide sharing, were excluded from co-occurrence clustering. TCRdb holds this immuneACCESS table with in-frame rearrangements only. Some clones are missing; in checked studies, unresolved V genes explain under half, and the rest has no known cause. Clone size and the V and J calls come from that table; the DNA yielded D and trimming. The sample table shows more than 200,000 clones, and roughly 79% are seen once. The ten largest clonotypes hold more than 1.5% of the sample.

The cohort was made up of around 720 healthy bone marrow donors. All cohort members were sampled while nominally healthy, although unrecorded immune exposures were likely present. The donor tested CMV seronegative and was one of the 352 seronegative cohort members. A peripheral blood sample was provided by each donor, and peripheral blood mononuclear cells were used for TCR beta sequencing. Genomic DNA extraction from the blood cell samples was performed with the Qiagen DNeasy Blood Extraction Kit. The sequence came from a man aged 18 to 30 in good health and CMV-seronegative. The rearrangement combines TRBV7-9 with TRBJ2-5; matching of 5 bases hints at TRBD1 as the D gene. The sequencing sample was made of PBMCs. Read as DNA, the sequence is TGTGCCAGCAGCTGGGCAGGGAAATCAGTTAGAGAGACCCAGTACTTC. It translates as CASSWAGKSVRETQYF.